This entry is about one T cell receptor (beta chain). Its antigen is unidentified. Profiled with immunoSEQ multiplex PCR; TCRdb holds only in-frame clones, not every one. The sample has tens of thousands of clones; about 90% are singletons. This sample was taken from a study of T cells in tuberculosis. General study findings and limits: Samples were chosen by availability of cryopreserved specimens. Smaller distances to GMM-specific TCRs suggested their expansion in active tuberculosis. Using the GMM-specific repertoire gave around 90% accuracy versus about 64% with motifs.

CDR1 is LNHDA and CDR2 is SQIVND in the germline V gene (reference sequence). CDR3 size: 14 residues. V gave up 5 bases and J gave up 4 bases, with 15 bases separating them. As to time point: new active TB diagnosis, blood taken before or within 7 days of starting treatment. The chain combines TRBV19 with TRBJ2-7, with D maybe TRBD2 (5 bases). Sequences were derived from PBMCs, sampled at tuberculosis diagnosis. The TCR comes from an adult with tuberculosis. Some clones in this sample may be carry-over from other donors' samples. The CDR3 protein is CASSAKLPGYEQYF. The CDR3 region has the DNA TGTGCCAGTAGTGCCAAACTCCCGGGATACGAGCAGTACTTC.